A single sample is the source of the 15 T cell receptor beta chains below, sequenced in a study of T-cell memory formation after mild COVID-19 listed by TCRdb under 2021. Libraries were prepared through 5' RACE. Sequencing was performed on an Illumina NovaSeq 6000. TCRdb reworked the public reads: Q25 trimming with fastp, MiXCR clone assembly, productive beta chains retained. When rows share a CDR3 protein, they turn into one entry using the most common DNA and genes. The sample yields roughly 150,000 distinct CDR3 sequences; more than 14% were counted once. The ten largest account for over 12% of the sample. The sample was PBMCs or a T cell subset sorted from them (not recorded which). The source is an adult woman who had mild COVID-19 (a few samples of this study predate the infection). The sample titles of this study are shuffled in the database, so cell type and time point are left out; the donor was told from shared clones.

The V call is TRBV6-5, the J call TRBJ1-6, with a possible D match to TRBD1 (5 bases). This CDR3 spans 16 amino acids. The ends were cut back, 0 bases at V and 7 bases at J, with 13 bases in the middle. The germline V gene has CDR1 MNHEY and CDR2 SVGAGI. The CDR3 is CASSYSDISENSPLHF. CDR3 DNA sequence: TGTGCCAGCAGTTACTCGGACATTAGCGAGAATTCACCCCTCCACTTT.

The chain joins TRBV7-2 to TRBJ1-5; no definite D call. The CDR3 consists of 17 residues. Deletions cut 0 bases from V and 4 bases from J, with 16 bases between. Germline V gene sequence: CDR1 SGHTA, CDR2 FQGNSA. CDR3 amino acids: CASSLAPGSFGNQPQHF. The CDR3 DNA sequence: TGTGCCAGCAGCTTAGCCCCCGGGTCTTTTGGGAATCAGCCCCAGCATTTT.

This clonotype occurred a few times. The DNA of the CDR3 is TGTGCCAGCAGAGACCGGGGCCGTCCCCATCTCCCTTCATTCTACGAGCAGTACTTC. Translating it yields CASRDRGRPHLPSFYEQYF. The chain couples TRBV6-1 to TRBJ2-7, with D perhaps matching TRBD1 or TRBD2 (5 bases each). The V gene's germline CDR1 is MNHNS and CDR2 SASEGT. The ends were cut back, 6 bases at V and 3 bases at J, with 30 bases in the middle. The CDR3 is made up of 19 amino acids.

The chain recombines TRBV6-5 with TRBJ1-6; 8 nucleotides agree with TRBD1. After removal of 2 bases from V and 6 bases from J, the junction contained 18 bases not matched to a gene. CDR3 length: 20 residues. In germline, CDR1 is MNHEY, CDR2 SVGAGI. The CDR3 DNA follows: TGTGCCAGCAGTTACGTTTCCTGGACAGGGAGGGCGACGGCTAATTCACCCCTCCACTTT. Translated: CASSYVSWTGRATANSPLHF.

This chain uses TRBV5-1 with TRBJ2-2; 8 bases match TRBD2. The germline gives CDR1 SGHRS, CDR2 YFSETQ. CDR3 length: 16 residues. The V segment lost 5 bases and the J segment 4 bases; nucleotides outside the gene matches: 10. CDR3 DNA: TGCGCCAGCAGTAATATACGGGAGGGCCGCACCGGGGAGCTGTTTTTT. Protein product: CASSNIREGRTGELFF.

This chain uses TRBV10-3 with TRBJ2-4; D is perhaps TRBD2 (5 bases). CDR1 is ENHRY, CDR2 SYGVKD, per germline. V was trimmed by 3 bases and J by 1 base, leaving 10 bases between them. CDR3 size: 15 residues. The CDR3 nucleotides read TGTGCCATCAGTGAAGGAGGAGGCGCCAAAAACATTCAGTACTTC. Translated, it gives CAISEGGGAKNIQYF.

The sample holds one count of this clonotype. The V call is TRBV20-1, the J call TRBJ2-1; no firm D call. The V end was cut by 4 bases, the J end by 2 bases, with 12 bases between. Germline V gives CDR1 DFQATT, CDR2 SNEGSKA (reference sequence). The CDR3 covers 14 residues. CDR3 sequence: CSAKGLWAYNEQFF. The CDR3 coding sequence is TGCAGTGCTAAGGGCCTCTGGGCCTACAATGAGCAGTTCTTC.

A few counts support this clonotype. The CDR3 here is CASSSGPLLETQYF. CDR3 nucleotide sequence: TGTGCCAGCAGCTCGGGCCCCCTACTGGAGACCCAGTACTTC. The chain links TRBV7-9 to TRBJ2-5; D is undetermined. Germline values: CDR1 SEHNR, CDR2 FQNEAQ (reference sequence). Trimming removed 4 bases from V and 5 bases from J, with 14 bases in between. This CDR3 contains 14 residues.

This chain uses TRBV7-9 with TRBJ2-7; a weak D match, TRBD1 (7 bases). The CDR3 spans 14 residues. Germline lookup yields CDR1 SEHNR and CDR2 FQNEAQ (reference sequence). Trimming removed 5 bases at V and 2 bases at J, with 13 bases between. CDR3 nucleotide sequence: TGTGCCAGCAGCGCGGGACAGCAAACCTACGAGCAGTACTTC. It encodes CASSAGQQTYEQYF.

V gene TRBV7-2 combines with J gene TRBJ1-1; no definite D call. CDR3 length equals 15 residues. Trimming shortened V by 4 bases and J by 5 bases, and 17 bases separated the two germline ends. Germline values: CDR1 SGHTA, CDR2 FQGNSA. The CDR3 DNA reads as TGTGCCAGCAGCTCTACGTTGGTCCTGGGGACTGAAGCTTTCTTT. This encodes CASSSTLVLGTEAFF.

This clonotype was detected only a few times. This sequence joins TRBV7-9 and TRBJ2-7, with 8 positions matching TRBD1. The V gene end was trimmed by 5 bases and the J gene end by 5 bases; junction bases not matched to a gene: 11. This CDR3 region has 15 residues. Germline CDR1 SEHNR, CDR2 FQNEAQ (reference sequence). CDR3 in amino acids: CASSRPRTGPNEQYF. In DNA form, the CDR3 reads TGTGCCAGCAGCCGTCCTAGGACAGGGCCGAACGAGCAGTACTTC.

This clonotype was recorded many times. The chain links TRBV5-1 to TRBJ2-1; TRBD2 agrees at 10 bases. The V and J ends lost 0 bases and 5 bases, in that order; junction bases with no gene match: 2. Germline-derived CDR1 and CDR2 are SGHRS and YFSETQ. This CDR3 comprises 15 residues. Here the CDR3 DNA reads TGCGCCAGCAGCTTGGAACTAGCGGGGAACAATGAGCAGTTCTTC. It translates to CASSLELAGNNEQFF.

The table lists this clonotype with a few counts. V is TRBV7-9 and J is TRBJ1-6; 7 nucleotides match TRBD1. The CDR3 loop spans 14 amino acids. Germline CDR1 reads SEHNR; CDR2 reads FQNEAQ (reference sequence). Trimming cost V 5 bases and J 7 bases; bases outside gene matches: 5. CDR3 amino acids: CASSPGTVNSPLHF. The CDR3 nucleotides read TGTGCCAGCAGCCCCGGGACAGTGAATTCACCCCTCCACTTT.

The chain joins TRBV20-1 to TRBJ1-6; 8 nucleotides agree with TRBD1. The germline gives CDR1 DFQATT, CDR2 SNEGSKA (reference sequence). This CDR3 comprises 12 residues. Here the CDR3 DNA reads TGCAGCGCGGACAGGGTAAATTCACCCCTCCACTTT. Its protein is CSADRVNSPLHF.

The gene calls are TRBV10-3 and TRBJ1-2, with 7 positions matching TRBD1. The J segment lost 8 bases and the V segment lost 6 bases, leaving 15 bases of the junction unmatched. This CDR3 comprises 15 residues. From germline, CDR1 is ENHRY and CDR2 SYGVKD. CDR3 in amino acids: CAIRDATGASGGYTF. CDR3 DNA sequence: TGTGCCATCAGAGACGCCACAGGGGCTTCAGGCGGCTACACCTTC.